One and the same sample provided the 13 T cell receptor beta chains below, sequenced in a study of T cells in Graves' hyperthyroidism and ophthalmopathy. The TCR beta CDR3 regions underwent amplification using RNA transcripts as the source. A first-round RT-PCR of the TCR CDR3 used the HTBI primer set. TCRdb redid the calling of the multiplex PCR reads with MiXCR, one entry per CDR3 protein. This sample carries under 550,000 distinct CDR3 sequences, roughly 13% of them seen once, and the ten largest clones take about 4.9%. The sample taken for sequencing was blood. The receptors were sampled from a woman aged 18-35 years with Graves' hyperthyroidism.

This clonotype was seen a few times. The chain carries TRBV25-1 and TRBJ2-1; D gene uncertain. The V gene lost 0 bases and the J gene lost 6 bases, with 9 bases spanning the gap. CDR1 is MGHDK, CDR2 SYGVNS, per germline. This CDR3 contains 14 residues. CDR3 loop: CASSEYSPGNEQFF. CDR3 nucleotide sequence: TGTGCCAGCAGTGAATACAGTCCGGGCAATGAGCAGTTCTTC.

There are many counts of this clonotype. This CDR3 reads CASSIEGARYEQYF. CDR3 nucleotides: TGTGCCAGCAGTATTGAGGGGGCGCGATACGAGCAGTACTTC. The chain recombines TRBV12-3 or TRBV12-4 with TRBJ2-7; TRBD1 agrees at 7 bases. The CDR3 runs to 14 residues. After removal of 5 bases from V and 4 bases from J, the junction contained 8 bases not matched to a gene.

Ten or more counts support this clonotype. This rearrangement joins TRBV7-8 to TRBJ1-4, with TRBD1 identical over 7 bases. Germline V gene sequence: CDR1 SGHVS, CDR2 FQNEAQ. The CDR3 spans 17 residues. The J segment lost 0 bases and the V segment lost 1 base, leaving 5 bases of the junction unmatched. Here the CDR3 reads CASSLGGQSATNEKLFF. The CDR3 region has the DNA TGTGCCAGCAGCTTAGGGGGACAGTCGGCAACTAATGAAAAACTGTTTTTT.

In this sample, this clonotype turned up many times. This chain uses TRBV6-1 with TRBJ1-2; 8 bases agree with TRBD1. Germline-derived CDR1 and CDR2 are MNHNS and SASEGT. CDR3 size: 15 residues. Losses at the gene ends were 1 base for V and 2 bases for J; bases not matched to a gene: 3. The CDR3 here is CASSEGTGPNYGYTF. The CDR3 DNA reads as TGTGCCAGCAGTGAAGGGACAGGGCCCAACTATGGCTACACCTTC.

A remark on this clonotype: This could be a read error, since a much larger clone is one nucleotide away. In DNA form, the CDR3 reads TGTGCCAGCAGCCAAGGTAGCGCTTGGGGCCAAGAGACCCAGCACTTC. The encoded protein is CASSQGSAWGQETQHF. The rearrangement uses TRBV11-2 and TRBJ2-5, with D possibly being TRBD1 or TRBD2 (5 bases each). CDR3 length: 16 amino acids. Germline V CDR1 and CDR2: SGHAT, FQNNGV.

A word on this clonotype: This may come from a read error, since a much larger clone is one base off. The chain combines TRBV20-1 with TRBJ2-7; the D is unclear. The J call may not be correct, given that the DNA end is closer to TRBJ2-1. This CDR3 is built from 12 residues. Germline V lookup: CDR1 DFQATT, CDR2 SNEGSKA (reference sequence). The CDR3: CSAEPVSYEQFF. The CDR3 nucleotides are TGCAGTGCTGAACCCGTTTCCTACGAGCAGTTCTTC.

The table lists this clonotype with a few counts. The chain couples TRBV28 to TRBJ2-5; D unresolved. Trimming shortened V by 7 bases and J by 2 bases, and 20 bases separated the two germline ends. CDR3 length: 16 amino acids. Germline CDR1 reads MDHEN; CDR2 reads SYDVKM. The CDR3 DNA is TGTGCCAGCACTTCCCTTCGCTCCACTCGACAAGAGACCCAGTACTTC. It is translated as CASTSLRSTRQETQYF.

This clonotype was detected many times. CDR3 nucleotides: TGTGCCAGCAGTTTCCGGGATTCGGGAGAAAAACTGTTTTTT. This codes for CASSFRDSGEKLFF. V gene TRBV2 combines with J gene TRBJ1-4; D not resolved. Trimming took 5 bases from V and 8 from J, leaving 15 bases between them. CDR1 SNHLY and CDR2 FYNNEI come from the germline V gene. CDR3 length: 14 residues.

V is TRBV19 and J is TRBJ2-7, with a possible D match to TRBD2 (6 bases). Trimming removed 4 bases from V and 7 bases from J, with 17 bases in between. Germline V gene lookup returns CDR1 LNHDA and CDR2 SQIVND (reference sequence). The length of the CDR3 is 14 residues. The CDR3 bases are TGTGCCAGTAGTACGCGGGACTGGAGAGTAGAGCAGTACTTC. Translating gives CASSTRDWRVEQYF.

This chain connects TRBV18 to TRBJ2-1; 8 bases fit TRBD2. CDR3 length equals 17 residues. Trimming at V came to 3 bases and at J to 4 bases, leaving 11 bases not matched to a gene. CDR1 is KGHSH and CDR2 is LQKENI in the germline V gene. In nucleotides, the CDR3 is TGTGCCAGCTCACCGAGGGCATCGGGAGGGGGTTACAATGAGCAGTTCTTC. Amino acids: CASSPRASGGGYNEQFF.

This clonotype was recorded at least ten times. The chain joins TRBV7-9 to TRBJ2-1, with 13 nucleotides matching TRBD2. In germline, CDR1 is SEHNR, CDR2 FQNEAQ (reference sequence). V shed 5 bases, J shed 7 bases, and the junction held 11 bases outside the gene matches. The CDR3 covers 17 residues. The CDR3 is CASSPGTSGAGRNEQFF. In DNA, the CDR3 is TGTGCCAGCAGCCCTGGGACTAGCGGGGCGGGGAGGAATGAGCAGTTCTTC.

About this clonotype itself: A much larger clone lies one base from this, so it may be a read error. A read error is likely, as this CDR3 ends without the conserved phenylalanine or tryptophan. The rearrangement joins TRBV10-3 to TRBJ1-5; 7 nucleotides align to TRBD1. V was pared by 6 bases and J by 9 bases, with 8 bases of the junction left unmatched. Germline CDR1 and CDR2: ENHRY and SYGVKD. This CDR3 comprises 13 residues. The CDR3 DNA reads as TGTGCCATCAGCAAAGACAGGGATTGGCCCCAGCATCTT. It codes for CAISKDRDWPQHL.

The rearrangement joins TRBV6-1 to TRBJ2-7; 10 positions agree with TRBD2. The CDR3 contains 15 residues. V lost 6 bases, J lost 7 bases, and 12 bases stayed unmatched. CDR1 and CDR2 (germline): MNHNS, SASEGT. The CDR3 loop is CASSGLAGVGGEQYF. CDR3 DNA sequence: TGTGCCAGCAGCGGGCTAGCGGGAGTCGGGGGAGAGCAGTACTTC.